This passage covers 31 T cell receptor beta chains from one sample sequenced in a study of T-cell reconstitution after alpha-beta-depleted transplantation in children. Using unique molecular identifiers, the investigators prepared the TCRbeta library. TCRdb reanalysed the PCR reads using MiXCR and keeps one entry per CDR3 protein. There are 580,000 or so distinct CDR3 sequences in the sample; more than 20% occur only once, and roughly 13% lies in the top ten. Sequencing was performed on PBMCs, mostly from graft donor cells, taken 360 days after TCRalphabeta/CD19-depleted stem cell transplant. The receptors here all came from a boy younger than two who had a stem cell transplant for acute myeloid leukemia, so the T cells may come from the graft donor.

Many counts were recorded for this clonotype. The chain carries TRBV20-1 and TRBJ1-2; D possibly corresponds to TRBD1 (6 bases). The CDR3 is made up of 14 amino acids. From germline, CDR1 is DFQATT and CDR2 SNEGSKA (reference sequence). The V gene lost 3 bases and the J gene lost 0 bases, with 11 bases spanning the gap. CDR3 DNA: TGCAGTGCTAGGCCTGGACAGTCTAACTATGGCTACACCTTC. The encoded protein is CSARPGQSNYGYTF.

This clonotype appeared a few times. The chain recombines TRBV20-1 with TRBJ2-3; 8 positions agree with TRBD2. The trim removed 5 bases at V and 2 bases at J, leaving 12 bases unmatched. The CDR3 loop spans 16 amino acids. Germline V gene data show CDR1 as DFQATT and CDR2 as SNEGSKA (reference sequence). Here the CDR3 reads CSASSSGPTPTDTQYF. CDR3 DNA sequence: TGCAGTGCTTCATCTAGCGGGCCAACTCCCACAGATACGCAGTATTTT.

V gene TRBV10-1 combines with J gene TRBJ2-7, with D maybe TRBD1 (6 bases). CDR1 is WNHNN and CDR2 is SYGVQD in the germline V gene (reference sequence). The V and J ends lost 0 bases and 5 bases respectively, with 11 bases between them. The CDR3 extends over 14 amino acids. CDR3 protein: CASSESDRTHEQYV. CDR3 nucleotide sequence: TGCGCCAGCAGTGAGTCAGACAGGACCCACGAGCAGTACGTC.

CDR3: CASSASPQRAGGTDTQYF. The DNA for the CDR3 is TGTGCCAGCAGCGCATCCCCCCAGAGAGCAGGGGGCACAGATACGCAGTATTTT. The chain couples TRBV9 to TRBJ2-3; possible D gene TRBD1, 6 bases. Germline V gene sequence: CDR1 SGDLS, CDR2 YYNGEE. Trimming cost V 3 bases and J 1 base, with 21 bases left between them. The CDR3 runs to 18 residues.

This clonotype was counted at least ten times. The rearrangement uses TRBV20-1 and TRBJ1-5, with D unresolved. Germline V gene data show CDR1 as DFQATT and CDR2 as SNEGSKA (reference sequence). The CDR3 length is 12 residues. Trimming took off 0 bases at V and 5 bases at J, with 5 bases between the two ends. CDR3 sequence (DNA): TGCAGTGCTAGAGATGCCCATCAGCCCCAGCATTTT. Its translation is CSARDAHQPQHF.

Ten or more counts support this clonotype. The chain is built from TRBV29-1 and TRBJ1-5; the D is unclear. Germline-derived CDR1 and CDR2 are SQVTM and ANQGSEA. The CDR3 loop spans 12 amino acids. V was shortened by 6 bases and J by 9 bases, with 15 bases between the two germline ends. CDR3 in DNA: TGCAGCGTGAGGACCTTCGAGGGGCCCCAGCATTTT. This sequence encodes CSVRTFEGPQHF.

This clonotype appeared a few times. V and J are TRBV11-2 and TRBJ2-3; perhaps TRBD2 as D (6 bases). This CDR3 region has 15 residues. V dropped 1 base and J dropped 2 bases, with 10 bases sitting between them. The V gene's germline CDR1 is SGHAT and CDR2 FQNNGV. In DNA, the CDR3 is TGTGCCAGCAGCTTAGGGCTAGCGAACACAGATACGCAGTATTTT. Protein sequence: CASSLGLANTDTQYF.

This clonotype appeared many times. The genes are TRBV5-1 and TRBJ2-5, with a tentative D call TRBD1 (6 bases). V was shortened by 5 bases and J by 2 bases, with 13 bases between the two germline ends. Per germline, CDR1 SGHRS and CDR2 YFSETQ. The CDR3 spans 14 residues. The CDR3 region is CASSNRAPQETQYF. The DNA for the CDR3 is TGCGCCAGCAGTAACAGGGCCCCGCAAGAGACCCAGTACTTC.

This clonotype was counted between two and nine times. The CDR3 reads CASSLGRTSTGELFF. The CDR3 coding sequence is TGTGCCAGCAGCTTAGGAAGGACGAGCACCGGGGAGCTGTTTTTT. The chain combines TRBV7-9 with TRBJ2-2; D unclear. The CDR3 covers 15 residues. The germline CDR1 and CDR2 sequences are SEHNR and FQNEAQ (reference sequence). The germline V and J ends were trimmed by 1 base and 4 bases, with 10 bases remaining between them.

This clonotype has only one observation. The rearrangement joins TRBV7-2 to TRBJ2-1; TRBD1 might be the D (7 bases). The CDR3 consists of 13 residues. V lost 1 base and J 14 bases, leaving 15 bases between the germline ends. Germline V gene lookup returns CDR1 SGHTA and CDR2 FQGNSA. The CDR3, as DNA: TGTGCCAGCAGCTTAGAGAGTTCCAGGGGGGAGTTCTTC. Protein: CASSLESSRGEFF. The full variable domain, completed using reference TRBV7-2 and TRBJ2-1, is GAGVSQSPSNKVTEKGKDVELRCDPISGHTALYWYRQSLGQGLEFLIYFQGNSAPDKSGLPSDRFSAERTGGSVSTLTIQRTQQEDSAVYLCASSLESSRGEFFGPGTRLTVL.

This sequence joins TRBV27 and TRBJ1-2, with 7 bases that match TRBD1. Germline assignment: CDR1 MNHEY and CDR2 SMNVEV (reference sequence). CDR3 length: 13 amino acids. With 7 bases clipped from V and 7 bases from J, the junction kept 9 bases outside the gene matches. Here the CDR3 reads CASTGQASGGYTF. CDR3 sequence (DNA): TGTGCCAGCACCGGACAGGCCAGCGGTGGCTACACCTTC.

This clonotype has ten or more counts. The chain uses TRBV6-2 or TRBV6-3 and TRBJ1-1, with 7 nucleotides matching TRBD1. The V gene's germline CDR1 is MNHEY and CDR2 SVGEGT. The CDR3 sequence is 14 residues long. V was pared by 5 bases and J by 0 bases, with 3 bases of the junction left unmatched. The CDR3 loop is CASSRQGMNTEAFF. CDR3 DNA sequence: TGTGCCAGCAGTCGACAGGGAATGAACACTGAAGCTTTCTTT.

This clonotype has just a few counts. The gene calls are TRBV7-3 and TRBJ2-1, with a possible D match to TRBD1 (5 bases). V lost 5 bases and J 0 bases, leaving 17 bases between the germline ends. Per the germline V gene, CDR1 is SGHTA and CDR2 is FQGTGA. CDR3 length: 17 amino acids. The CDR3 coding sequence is TGTGCCAGCAGCCCCGTCACTGGTAGGGGCTCCTACAATGAGCAGTTCTTC. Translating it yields CASSPVTGRGSYNEQFF. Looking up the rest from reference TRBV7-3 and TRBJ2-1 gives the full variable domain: GAGVSQTPSNKVTEKGKYVELRCDPISGHTALYWYRQSLGQGPEFLIYFQGTGAADDSGLPNDRFFAVRPEGSVSTLKIQRTERGDSAVYLCASSPVTGRGSYNEQFFGPGTRLTVL.

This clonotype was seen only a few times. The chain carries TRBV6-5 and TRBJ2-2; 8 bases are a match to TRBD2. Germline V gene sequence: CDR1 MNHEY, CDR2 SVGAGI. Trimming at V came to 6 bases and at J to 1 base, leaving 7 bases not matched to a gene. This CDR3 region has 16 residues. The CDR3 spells CASRAPGLGNTGELFF. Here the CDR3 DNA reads TGTGCCAGCAGGGCTCCGGGACTAGGGAACACCGGGGAGCTGTTTTTT.

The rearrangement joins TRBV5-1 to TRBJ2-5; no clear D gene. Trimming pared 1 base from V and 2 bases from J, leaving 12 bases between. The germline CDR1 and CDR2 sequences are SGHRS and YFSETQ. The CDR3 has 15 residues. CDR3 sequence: CASSLNVRQQETQYF. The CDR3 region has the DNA TGCGCCAGCAGCTTGAATGTCCGTCAGCAAGAGACCCAGTACTTC.

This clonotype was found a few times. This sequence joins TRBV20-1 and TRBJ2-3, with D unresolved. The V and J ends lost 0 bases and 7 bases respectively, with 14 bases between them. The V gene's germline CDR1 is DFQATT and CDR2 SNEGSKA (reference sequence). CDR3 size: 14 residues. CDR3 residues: CSARDKSPRNTQYF. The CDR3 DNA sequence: TGCAGTGCTAGAGATAAATCCCCCCGGAATACGCAGTATTTT.

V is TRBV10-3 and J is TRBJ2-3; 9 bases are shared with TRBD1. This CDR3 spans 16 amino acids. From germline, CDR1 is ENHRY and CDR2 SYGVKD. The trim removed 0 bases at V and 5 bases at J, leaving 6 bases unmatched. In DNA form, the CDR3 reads TGTGCCATCAGTGAGTCGCAACAGGGGGCGGTAGATACGCAGTATTTT. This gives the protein CAISESQQGAVDTQYF.

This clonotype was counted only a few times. Here the CDR3 DNA reads TGTGCCACCAGTGATTTGACGGGCAGACCTATCAATGAGCAGTTCTTC. Its translation: CATSDLTGRPINEQFF. V gene TRBV24-1 combines with J gene TRBJ2-1; D unresolved. The V end lost 0 bases, the J end lost 6 bases, and 14 bases lay between the germline ends. Germline assignment: CDR1 KGHDR and CDR2 SFDVKD. The CDR3 runs 16 residues.

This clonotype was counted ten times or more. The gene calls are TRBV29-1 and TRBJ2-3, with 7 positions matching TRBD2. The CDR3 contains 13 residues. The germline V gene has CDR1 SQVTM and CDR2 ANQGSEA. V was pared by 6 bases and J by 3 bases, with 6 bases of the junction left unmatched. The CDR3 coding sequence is TGCAGCGTAACGGGACTACTAACAGATACGCAGTATTTT. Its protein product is CSVTGLLTDTQYF.

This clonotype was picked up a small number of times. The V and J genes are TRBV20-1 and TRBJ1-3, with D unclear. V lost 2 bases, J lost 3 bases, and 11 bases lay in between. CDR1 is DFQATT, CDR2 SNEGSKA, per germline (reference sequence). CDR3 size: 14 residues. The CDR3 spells CSARIVGFGNTIYF. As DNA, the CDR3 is TGCAGTGCTAGAATCGTAGGGTTTGGAAACACCATATATTTT.

CDR3 region: CSAREIQTGTDTQYF. DNA of the CDR3: TGCAGTGCTAGAGAAATACAGACCGGCACAGATACGCAGTATTTT. The V call is TRBV20-1, the J call TRBJ2-3; D call uncertain. The CDR3 totals 15 residues. Trimming shortened V by 0 bases and J by 1 base, and 11 bases separated the two germline ends. CDR1 and CDR2 from the germline V gene are DFQATT and SNEGSKA (reference sequence).

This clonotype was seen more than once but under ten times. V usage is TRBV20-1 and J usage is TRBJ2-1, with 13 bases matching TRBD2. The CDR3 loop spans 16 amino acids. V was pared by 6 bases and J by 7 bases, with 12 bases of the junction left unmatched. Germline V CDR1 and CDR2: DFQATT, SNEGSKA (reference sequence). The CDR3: CSAIRTSGGAPNEQFF. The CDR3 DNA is TGCAGTGCCATCCGGACTAGCGGGGGAGCCCCGAATGAGCAGTTCTTC.

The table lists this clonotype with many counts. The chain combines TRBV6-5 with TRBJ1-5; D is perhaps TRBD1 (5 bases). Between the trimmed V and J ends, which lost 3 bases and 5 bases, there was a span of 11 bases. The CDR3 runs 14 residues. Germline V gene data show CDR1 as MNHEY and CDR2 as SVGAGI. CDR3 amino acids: CASSYEGTHQPQHF. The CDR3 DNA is TGTGCCAGCAGTTATGAGGGGACCCATCAGCCCCAGCATTTT.

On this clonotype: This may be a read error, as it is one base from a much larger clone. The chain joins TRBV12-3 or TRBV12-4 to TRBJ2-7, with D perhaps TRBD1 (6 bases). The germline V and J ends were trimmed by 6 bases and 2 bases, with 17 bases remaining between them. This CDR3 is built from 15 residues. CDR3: CASSSIDRRPYEQYF. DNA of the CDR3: TGTGCCAGCAGCTCCATTGACAGGCGCCCCTACGAGCAGTACTTC.

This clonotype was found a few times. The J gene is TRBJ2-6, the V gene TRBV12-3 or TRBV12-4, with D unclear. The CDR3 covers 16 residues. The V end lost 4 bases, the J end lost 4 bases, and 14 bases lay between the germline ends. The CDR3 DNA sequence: TGTGCCAGCAGTTACCCCGTAGGGTCCGGGGCCAACGTCCTGACTTTC. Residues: CASSYPVGSGANVLTF.

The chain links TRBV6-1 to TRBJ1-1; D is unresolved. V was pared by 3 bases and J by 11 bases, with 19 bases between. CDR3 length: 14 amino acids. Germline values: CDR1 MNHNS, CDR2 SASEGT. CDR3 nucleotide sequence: TGTGCCAGCAGTGATGCCCGGATTATAGACCGGGCTTTCTTT. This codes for CASSDARIIDRAFF.

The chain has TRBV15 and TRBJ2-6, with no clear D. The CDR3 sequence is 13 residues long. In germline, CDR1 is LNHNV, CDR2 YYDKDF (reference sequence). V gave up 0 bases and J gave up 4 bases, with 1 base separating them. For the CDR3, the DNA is TGTGCCACCAGCAGAGAAGGGGCCAACGTCCTGACTTTC. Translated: CATSREGANVLTF.

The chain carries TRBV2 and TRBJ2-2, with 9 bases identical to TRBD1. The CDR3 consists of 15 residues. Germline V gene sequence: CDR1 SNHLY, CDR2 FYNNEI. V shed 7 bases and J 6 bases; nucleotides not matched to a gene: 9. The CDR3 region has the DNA TGTGCCAGCATTCGGGACAGGGCGAAATCCGGGGAGCTGTTTTTT. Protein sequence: CASIRDRAKSGELFF.

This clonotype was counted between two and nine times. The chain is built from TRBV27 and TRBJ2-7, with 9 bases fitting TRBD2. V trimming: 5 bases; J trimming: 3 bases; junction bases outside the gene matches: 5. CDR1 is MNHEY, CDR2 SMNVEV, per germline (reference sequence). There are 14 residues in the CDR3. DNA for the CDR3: TGTGCCAGCAGTCCTAGCGGGGTGGACTACGAGCAGTACTTC. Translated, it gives CASSPSGVDYEQYF.

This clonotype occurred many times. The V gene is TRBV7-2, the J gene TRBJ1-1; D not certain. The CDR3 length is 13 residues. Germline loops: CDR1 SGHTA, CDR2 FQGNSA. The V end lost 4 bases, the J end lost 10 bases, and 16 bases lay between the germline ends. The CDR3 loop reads CASSSVSPWGAFF. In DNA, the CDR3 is TGTGCCAGCAGCTCAGTCTCCCCCTGGGGAGCTTTCTTT. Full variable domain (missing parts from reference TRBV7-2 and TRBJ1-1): GAGVSQSPSNKVTEKGKDVELRCDPISGHTALYWYRQSLGQGLEFLIYFQGNSAPDKSGLPSDRFSAERTGGSVSTLTIQRTQQEDSAVYLCASSSVSPWGAFFGQGTRLTVV.

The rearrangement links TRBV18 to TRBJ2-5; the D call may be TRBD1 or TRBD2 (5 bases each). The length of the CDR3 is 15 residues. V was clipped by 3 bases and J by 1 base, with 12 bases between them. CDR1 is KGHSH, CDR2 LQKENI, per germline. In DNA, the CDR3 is TGTGCCAGCTCACCGGGGGTCGGTACCCAAGAGACCCAGTACTTC. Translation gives CASSPGVGTQETQYF.